The 3 T cell receptor beta chains listed next were all sequenced from one sample in a study of CD8+ T cells in alopecia areata. Treatment given: oral pan-JAK inhibitor, 5-10 mg twice daily. Extracted RNA was reverse transcribed into cDNA, the sequencing template. Clones were read by immunoSEQ multiplex PCR, and TCRdb kept only the in-frame ones, dropping some. This table holds around 200,000 clones, over 60% found once. Sequenced here: CD4+ T cells sorted from blood, sampled at week 4, from a patient treated with tofacitinib. Every receptor here comes from a human donor with alopecia areata.

This chain joins TRBV15 and TRBJ2-7; TRBD2 matches at 13 bases. V lost 2 bases, J lost 5 bases, and 6 bases stayed unmatched. Per the germline V gene, CDR1 is LNHNV and CDR2 is YYDKDF (reference sequence). The CDR3 extends over 16 amino acids. This chain's CDR3 is CATSRPTSGGSHEQYF. In DNA, the CDR3 is TGTGCCACCAGCAGACCGACTAGCGGGGGGTCCCACGAGCAGTACTTC.

This clone was found once. This sample includes further DNA sequences coding for the same CDR3. This chain joins TRBV10-3 and TRBJ1-2, with D unresolved. The CDR3 loop spans 12 amino acids. V gave up 0 bases and J gave up 2 bases, with 1 base separating them. Germline V CDR1 and CDR2: ENHRY, SYGVKD. As DNA, the CDR3 is TGTGCCATCAGTGAGTCCAACTATGGCTACACCTTC. It translates to CAISESNYGYTF.

This clone was counted a few times. The chain is built from TRBV30 and TRBJ1-4; 7 positions agree with TRBD1. The V segment lost 4 bases and the J segment 4 bases; nucleotides outside the gene matches: 3. Germline values: CDR1 GTSNPN, CDR2 SVGIG (reference sequence). This CDR3 spans 13 amino acids. The DNA of the CDR3 is TGTGCCTGGAAGACAGGGAATAATGAAAAACTGTTTTTT. Its protein is CAWKTGNNEKLFF.